The clone carrying this TCR beta chain was picked up a small number of times. This CDR3 contains 13 residues. The germline gives CDR1 MDHEN, CDR2 SYDVKM. V was pared by 2 bases and J by 4 bases, with 6 bases between. MiXCR, run by TCRdb on the 5' RACE reads, gives a single entry per CDR3 protein. The table lists 35,000 to 50,000 distinct CDR3 sequences, 30% of them singletons. The memory fraction was CD4+CD45RO+CD25- cells. This TCR came from a female donor with breast cancer. The sample was tumor-infiltrating memory CD4+ T cells sorted from the breast tumor. Subset specified: memory CD4+ T cells, CD4+CD45RO+CD25-. The J gene is TRBJ2-1, the V gene TRBV28, with no clear D. The CDR3 DNA reads as TGTGCCAGCAGTTTAGGCGGATACAATGAGCAGTTCTTC. Protein: CASSLGGYNEQFF.